A single sample gave rise to the 20 T cell receptor beta chains below, sequenced in a study of liver allograft versus peripheral blood T cells. Across the whole study: Comparative analysis was performed on T cell receptor repertoires from transplanted livers and from recipients' peripheral blood.

From the reads, TCRdb called clonotypes with MiXCR, one entry per CDR3 protein. Counted here are some 9,000 distinct CDR3 sequences, just over 20% occurring once; the ten biggest clones make up 5% to 6%. These receptors originate from a human patient who had a liver transplant. Some of the T cells might come from the graft donor.

This clonotype was seen more than once but under ten times. The chain combines TRBV19 with TRBJ1-4; possibly TRBD1 for D (5 bases). Germline lookup yields CDR1 LNHDA and CDR2 SQIVND (reference sequence). V lost 7 bases, J lost 5 bases, and 11 bases lay in between. The CDR3 has 13 amino acids. The CDR3 sequence is CASKDTENEKLFF. The CDR3 DNA reads as TGTGCCAGTAAGGACACCGAAAATGAAAAACTGTTTTTT.

V usage is TRBV9 and J usage is TRBJ2-3; 7 nucleotides agree with TRBD1. Trimming removed 0 bases from V and 1 base from J; junction bases left unmatched: 2. The CDR3 totals 15 residues. CDR1 is SGDLS and CDR2 is YYNGEE in the germline V gene. DNA of the CDR3: TGTGCCAGCAGCGTAGAAGGACAGGGCACAGATACGCAGTATTTT. Its protein is CASSVEGQGTDTQYF.

This CDR3 reads CSARDMRTGWLYGYTF. CDR3 bases: TGCAGTGCTAGAGATATGAGGACAGGCTGGCTCTATGGCTACACCTTC. The chain couples TRBV20-1 to TRBJ1-2, with 7 bases identical to TRBD1. The ends lost 0 bases at V and 4 bases at J; junction bases unmatched: 11. CDR3 length equals 16 residues. Germline lookup yields CDR1 DFQATT and CDR2 SNEGSKA (reference sequence).

This chain uses TRBV20-1 with TRBJ2-1; D gene ambiguous. CDR3 length equals 13 residues. Germline V lookup: CDR1 DFQATT, CDR2 SNEGSKA (reference sequence). Between the trimmed V and J ends, which lost 0 bases and 4 bases, there was a span of 7 bases. The CDR3 DNA sequence: TGCAGTGCTAGAGATCCCCGATACAATGAGCAGTTCTTC. Protein product: CSARDPRYNEQFF.

As regards this clonotype: This probably arose from a read error, given a far larger clone one base away. V and J are TRBV6-6 and TRBJ1-1; D not resolved. Germline V lookup: CDR1 MNHNY, CDR2 SVGAGI (reference sequence). The CDR3 extends over 14 amino acids. The V end was cut by 6 bases, the J end by 6 bases, with 17 bases between. CDR3 in amino acids: CASSRVGIGPEAFF. The CDR3 DNA reads as TGTGCCAGCAGCCGCGTCGGGATTGGCCCTGAAGCTTTCTTT.

The chain has TRBV6-6 and TRBJ2-7; TRBD2 matches at 9 bases. Trimming took 5 bases from V and 6 from J; bases not matched to a gene: 8. The germline CDR1 and CDR2 sequences are MNHNY and SVGAGI (reference sequence). This CDR3 has 14 residues. The CDR3 region is CASSRGAGGSEQYF. CDR3 bases: TGTGCCAGCAGTAGGGGAGCGGGAGGATCCGAGCAGTACTTC.

Within the sample, this clonotype is medium-sized. CDR3 DNA: TGTGCCAGCAGTTCCGGAAAACTCTCTGGAAACACCATATATTTT. Translated, it gives CASSSGKLSGNTIYF. V usage is TRBV6-5 and J usage is TRBJ1-3; the D is unclear. From germline, CDR1 is MNHEY and CDR2 SVGAGI. The CDR3 sequence is 15 residues long. V lost 4 bases, J lost 0 bases, and 10 bases lay in between.

This clonotype counts as medium-sized (0.01 to 0.1%). This sequence joins TRBV6-2 or TRBV6-3 and TRBJ2-3; 13 nucleotides agree with TRBD2. The length of the CDR3 is 16 residues. The ends lost 6 bases at V and 2 bases at J; junction bases unmatched: 5. From germline, CDR1 is MNHEY and CDR2 SVGEGT. CDR3 sequence: CASSSGTSGNTDTQYF. CDR3 nucleotide sequence: TGTGCCAGCAGCTCCGGGACTAGCGGGAACACAGATACGCAGTATTTT.

By frequency in the sample, this clonotype is medium-sized (0.01 to 0.1%). The chain combines TRBV18 with TRBJ1-3; no clear D. Germline V gene data show CDR1 as KGHSH and CDR2 as LQKENI. The CDR3 is made up of 14 amino acids. V was shortened by 3 bases and J by 1 base, with 7 bases between the two germline ends. The CDR3 sequence: CASSPERSGNTIYF. The CDR3 region has the DNA TGTGCCAGCTCACCTGAGCGATCTGGAAACACCATATATTTT. The entire variable domain, with the rest obtained from reference TRBV18 and TRBJ1-3, is as follows: NAGVMQNPRHLVRRRGQEARLRCSPMKGHSHVYWYRQLPEEGLKFMVYLQKENIIDESGMPKERFSAEFPKEGPSILRIQQVVRGDSAAYFCASSPERSGNTIYFGEGSWLTVV.

On this clonotype: This could be a read error, since a much larger clone is one nucleotide away. The chain employs TRBV18 and TRBJ2-7, with 9 bases aligning to TRBD1. Germline V gene lookup returns CDR1 KGHSH and CDR2 LQKENI. The CDR3 has 17 residues. V lost 5 bases and J lost 0; bases outside the gene matches: 11. The CDR3, as DNA: TGTGCCAGCTCAGTTCTCCGGGACAGGGTTAGCTCCTACGAGCAGTACTTC. Residues: CASSVLRDRVSSYEQYF.

Within the sample, this clonotype is medium-sized. The chain couples TRBV18 to TRBJ2-2, with D hard to call. The CDR3 is 14 residues long. V lost 2 bases and J lost 4, with 8 bases in between. Germline-derived CDR1 and CDR2 are KGHSH and LQKENI. In DNA form, the CDR3 reads TGTGCCAGCTCACCATGGGGTCCCACCGGGGAGCTGTTTTTT. It yields the protein CASSPWGPTGELFF.

For this clonotype: Given a much more abundant clone one base away, this may be a read error. CDR3 region: CASRGEGTSYGYTF. The CDR3 nucleotides are TGTGCCAGCAGAGGGGAGGGGACGAGCTATGGCTACACCTTC. The rearrangement links TRBV9 to TRBJ1-2; perhaps TRBD1 as D (5 bases). The V and J ends lost 5 bases and 4 bases respectively, with 15 bases between them. The CDR3 loop spans 14 amino acids. The germline gives CDR1 SGDLS, CDR2 YYNGEE.

This clonotype counts as medium-sized. The V call is TRBV19, the J call TRBJ1-4; tentatively, D is TRBD1 (5 bases). This CDR3 is built from 15 residues. CDR1 LNHDA and CDR2 SQIVND come from the germline V gene (reference sequence). Trimming shortened V by 4 bases and J by 6 bases, and 15 bases separated the two germline ends. The CDR3 spells CASSKASGGDEKLFF. In DNA, the CDR3 is TGTGCCAGTAGTAAGGCCAGTGGGGGAGATGAAAAACTGTTTTTT.

This clonotype was seen many times. J is TRBJ1-2 and V is TRBV7-9; 8 positions agree with TRBD1. The V gene's germline CDR1 is SEHNR and CDR2 FQNEAQ (reference sequence). The CDR3 length is 14 residues. V shed 0 bases and J 8 bases; nucleotides not matched to a gene: 5. The chain's CDR3 is CASSLAQGARGYTF. CDR3 nucleotide sequence: TGTGCCAGCAGCTTAGCGCAGGGGGCGCGGGGCTACACCTTC.

Within the sample, this clonotype is medium-sized. Written as DNA, the CDR3 is TGTGCCAGCAGTTACTCGGGGACAGGCGGGGTATACAATGAGCAGTTCTTC. As protein: CASSYSGTGGVYNEQFF. This sequence joins TRBV6-6 and TRBJ2-1; 8 bases line up with TRBD1. Per germline, CDR1 MNHNY and CDR2 SVGAGI (reference sequence). V dropped 0 bases and J dropped 4; count of bases not matched to a gene: 8. The CDR3 has 17 amino acids.

This clonotype turned up a few times. The chain joins TRBV28 to TRBJ2-3, with D perhaps TRBD1 (6 bases). The CDR3 spans 14 residues. Germline CDR1 is MDHEN and CDR2 is SYDVKM. Trimming removed 2 bases at V and 4 bases at J, with 10 bases between. The CDR3 here is CASSLIQGADTQYF. The CDR3 bases are TGTGCCAGCAGTTTAATACAGGGTGCAGATACGCAGTATTTT.

This clonotype was counted only a few times. This chain connects TRBV6-6 to TRBJ2-1; D not certain. The germline gives CDR1 MNHNY, CDR2 SVGAGI (reference sequence). CDR3 size: 16 residues. With 2 bases removed from V and 7 bases from J, the gap between germline ends came to 18 bases. For the CDR3, the DNA is TGTGCCAGCAGTTACAGGTTAGGAGCGCCTTCAAATGAGCAGTTCTTC. This codes for CASSYRLGAPSNEQFF.

The V gene is TRBV6-5, the J gene TRBJ1-6; possibly TRBD1 for D (5 bases). Between the trimmed V and J ends, which lost 2 bases and 0 bases, there was a span of 8 bases. Per germline, CDR1 MNHEY and CDR2 SVGAGI. The CDR3 loop spans 16 amino acids. Written as DNA, the CDR3 is TGTGCCAGCAGTTACGGGGGGGGCTCCTATAATTCACCCCTCCACTTT. It yields the protein CASSYGGGSYNSPLHF.

The chain uses TRBV11-2 and TRBJ2-3, with TRBD2 matching over 13 bases. Trimming removed 5 bases from V and 6 bases from J; junction bases left unmatched: 8. Germline CDR1 is SGHAT and CDR2 is FQNNGV. The CDR3 sequence is 16 residues long. The CDR3 DNA sequence: TGTGCCAGCAGCGCCACTAGCGGGGGGGCCGGTGATACGCAGTATTTT. Translation: CASSATSGGAGDTQYF.

This clonotype has a handful of counts. The V call is TRBV10-3, the J call TRBJ1-5; tentatively, D is TRBD1 (6 bases). Germline CDR1 and CDR2: ENHRY and SYGVKD. V lost 2 bases to trimming and J lost 1 base, with 9 bases between them. CDR3 length: 15 residues. The CDR3 DNA follows: TGTGCCATCAGTGAGAGACAGGAAAGCAATCAGCCCCAGCATTTT. Its protein product is CAISERQESNQPQHF.